Listed below are T cell receptor beta chains from one sample, sequenced in a study of cytomegalovirus exposure and HLA in healthy donors. TCRdb's table, derived via immunoSEQ multiplex PCR, lists solely in-frame clones and lacks some. The sample holds 200,000 or so clones; around 78% are singletons and the top ten take 5.5% to 7%. The sample comprised PBMCs. These receptors were collected from a woman younger than 35 in good health and CMV-seronegative. Each CDR3 is given with its conserved first and last residue. The D gene is left open where the match is weak. Clone size is stated in some rows and not others, as once, few, many or a class when expanded.

D gene	V gene	J gene	clone size	CDR3 protein	CDR3 DNA
TRBD1	TRBV25-1	TRBJ2-7	-	CASSDRPGQASYEQYF	TGTGCCAGCAGTGATCGTCCGGGACAGGCTTCCTACGAGCAGTACTTC
TRBD2	TRBV5-6	TRBJ2-1	-	CASSPLAGANYNEQFF	TGTGCCAGCAGCCCACTAGCGGGGGCCAACTACAATGAGCAGTTCTTC
-	TRBV6-1	TRBJ1-2	-	CASSEGIPNYGYTF	TGTGCCAGCAGTGAAGGGATTCCTAACTATGGCTACACCTTC
TRBD1	TRBV5-1	TRBJ1-5	-	CASSPDRAGQPQHF	TGCGCCAGCAGCCCGGACAGGGCGGGCCAGCCCCAGCATTTT
-	TRBV9	TRBJ1-1	-	CASSAPAGLNTEAFF	TGTGCCAGCAGCGCCCCCGCCGGGTTGAACACTGAAGCTTTCTTT
TRBD2	TRBV15	TRBJ2-7	-	CATSSGISGRAGEQYF	TGTGCCACCAGCAGCGGTATTAGCGGGAGGGCCGGGGAGCAGTACTTC
TRBD1	TRBV28	TRBJ1-2	once	CASSLYRGEATYGYTF	TGTGCCAGCAGTTTATACAGGGGCGAAGCGACCTATGGCTACACCTTC
-	TRBV5-4	TRBJ2-7	-	CASSSRGRGEQYF	TGTGCCAGCAGCTCTCGAGGCAGGGGCGAGCAGTACTTC
-	TRBV29-1	TRBJ1-4	-	CSVGDAREEKLFF	TGCAGCGTTGGGGACGCCAGGGAGGAAAAACTGTTTTTT
-	TRBV23-1	TRBJ1-1	-	CASSQSGTMNTEAFF	TGCGCCAGCAGTCAATCGGGGACAATGAACACTGAAGCTTTCTTT
-	TRBV7-8	TRBJ2-1	-	CASSFDEQFF	TGTGCCAGCAGCTTTGATGAGCAGTTCTTC
-	TRBV11-2	TRBJ2-7	-	CASSQSRGGEQYF	TGTGCCAGCAGTCAATCCAGGGGAGGGGAGCAGTACTTC
TRBD1	TRBV6-6	TRBJ1-1	-	CASRIQGGSGKTEAFF	TGTGCCAGCAGGATACAGGGGGGGTCGGGAAAAACTGAAGCTTTCTTT
TRBD2	TRBV27	TRBJ2-1	-	CASSSLAGGNNEQFF	TGTGCCAGCAGTTCGCTAGCGGGGGGAAACAATGAGCAGTTCTTC
-	TRBV9	TRBJ1-4	-	CASSVEQGIDEKLFF	TGTGCCAGCAGCGTAGAACAGGGAATAGATGAAAAACTGTTTTTT
TRBD2	TRBV7-9	TRBJ2-7	once	CASSLAGTSGRGEQYF	TGTGCCAGCAGCTTAGCGGGAACTAGCGGTCGGGGGGAGCAGTACTTC
-	TRBV25-1	TRBJ2-5	-	CASSEFFETQYF	TGTGCCAGCAGTGAATTTTTTGAGACCCAGTACTTC
-	TRBV30	TRBJ1-5	-	CAWSQGRRAQPQHF	TGTGCCTGGAGTCAGGGGCGGCGGGCTCAGCCCCAGCATTTT
-	TRBV5-6	TRBJ1-1	-	CASSLRAGMGTEAFF	TGTGCCAGCAGCTTGCGTGCAGGGATGGGCACTGAAGCTTTCTTT
-	TRBV10-3	TRBJ1-1	-	CAISESGGVNTEAFF	TGTGCCATCAGTGAGTCAGGAGGGGTGAACACTGAAGCTTTCTTT
-	TRBV9	TRBJ1-4	-	CASSPGARGGGEKLFF	TGTGCCAGCAGCCCCGGGGCGAGGGGCGGGGGTGAAAAACTGTTTTTT
-	TRBV27	TRBJ2-3	-	CASSFIRAGGTDTQYF	TGTGCCAGCAGTTTTATAAGGGCAGGGGGGACAGATACGCAGTATTTT
-	TRBV11-3	TRBJ1-4	-	CASSPAPYNEKLFF	TGTGCCAGCAGCCCCGCCCCATATAATGAAAAACTGTTTTTT
-	TRBV14	TRBJ2-1	-	CASRRADTYNEQFF	TGTGCCAGCCGCAGGGCCGACACCTACAATGAGCAGTTCTTC
TRBD2	TRBV5-4	TRBJ2-7	-	CASSPVDSGGYEQYF	TGTGCCAGCAGCCCAGTAGACAGCGGGGGCTACGAGCAGTACTTC
TRBD1	TRBV5-1	TRBJ1-4	-	CASSVSGTGDEKLFF	TGCGCCAGCAGCGTATCCGGGACAGGGGACGAAAAACTGTTTTTT
TRBD1	TRBV28	TRBJ1-1	-	CASSFGTGTNTEAFF	TGTGCCAGCAGTTTCGGGACAGGGACGAACACTGAAGCTTTCTTT
-	TRBV9	TRBJ1-2	-	CASSPGKGLGYTF	TGTGCCAGCAGCCCGGGGAAGGGCCTTGGCTACACCTTC
-	TRBV5-1	TRBJ2-2	-	CASSFGPPNTGELFF	TGCGCCAGCAGCTTCGGGCCTCCGAACACCGGGGAGCTGTTTTTT
-	TRBV4-2	TRBJ2-6	-	CASSQDTGPSGANVLTF	TGTGCCAGCAGCCAAGATACCGGACCTTCTGGGGCCAACGTCCTGACTTTC
-	TRBV19	TRBJ2-3	-	CASTVRGATDTQYF	TGTGCCAGTACCGTCCGGGGGGCCACAGATACGCAGTATTTT
TRBD1	TRBV2	TRBJ1-2	-	CAGLGTGARRGYGYTF	TGTGCCGGACTCGGGACAGGAGCGAGAAGGGGCTATGGCTACACCTTC
-	TRBV27	TRBJ2-7	-	CASSTPAAGQGEQYF	TGTGCCAGCAGTACCCCCGCCGCCGGGCAGGGGGAGCAGTACTTC
TRBD1	TRBV2	TRBJ1-5	-	CASRDRGQQPQHF	TGTGCCAGCAGGGACAGGGGGCAGCAGCCCCAGCATTTT
-	TRBV7-9	TRBJ2-5	-	CASSPRETQYF	TGTGCCAGCAGCCCCAGGGAGACCCAGTACTTC
-	TRBV9	TRBJ1-2	-	CASSVGGTTANYGYTF	TGTGCCAGCAGCGTAGGTGGGACAACAGCTAACTATGGCTACACCTTC
-	TRBV7-3	TRBJ2-2	few	CASGSPDTGELFF	TGTGCCTCCGGTTCCCCGGACACCGGGGAGCTGTTTTTT
-	TRBV7-8	TRBJ1-1	-	CASSLDPGMNTEAFF	TGTGCCAGCAGCTTAGACCCAGGGATGAACACTGAAGCTTTCTTT
-	TRBV7-9	TRBJ1-1	-	CASSLGVVGGTEAFF	TGTGCCAGCAGCTTAGGTGTGGTGGGAGGGACAGAAGCTTTCTTT
TRBD1	TRBV11-2	TRBJ1-1	-	CASSFSGTENTEAFF	TGTGCCAGCAGCTTTTCCGGGACAGAGAACACTGAAGCTTTCTTT
TRBD1	TRBV9	TRBJ1-1	-	CASSVASGGAIHEAFF	TGTGCCAGCAGCGTAGCTTCAGGGGGTGCAATTCACGAAGCTTTCTTT
-	TRBV27	TRBJ2-6	-	CASSLSRGSGANVLTF	TGTGCCAGCAGTTTATCTCGGGGGTCTGGGGCCAACGTCCTGACTTTC
-	TRBV30	TRBJ1-4	-	CAWSVLGRRREKLFF	TGTGCCTGGAGTGTATTGGGCAGGAGGAGGGAAAAACTGTTTTTT
TRBD1	TRBV4-1	TRBJ2-1	-	CASSQGQGAWNEQFF	TGCGCCAGCAGCCAAGGACAGGGGGCTTGGAATGAGCAGTTCTTC
TRBD1	TRBV6-6	TRBJ1-5	-	CASTREGQGARQPQHF	TGTGCCAGCACCCGGGAGGGACAGGGGGCACGACAGCCCCAGCATTTT
TRBD1	TRBV6-6	TRBJ1-2	-	CASSPPGQNYGYTF	TGTGCCAGCAGTCCCCCGGGACAGAACTATGGCTACACCTTC